A selection of T cell receptor beta chains follows, all from one sample in a study of T cell responses to AZD1222 COVID-19 vaccine. Measured with immunoSEQ multiplex PCR; TCRdb has only the in-frame clones, and not every one. The sample carries 89,000 or so clones, over 80% recorded once. This specimen was peripheral blood, taken 28 days after the second AZD1222 dose. Receptors were obtained from an adult who received the AZD1222 COVID-19 vaccine. CDR3s leave out the opening cysteine and the closing phenylalanine or tryptophan. The order of the fields is CDR3 protein, V gene, J gene.

ASSSALRGGYT	TRBV7-2	TRBJ1-2
ASSQSGDKGNTGELF	TRBV23-1	TRBJ2-2
ASSLPGASNEKLF	TRBV28	TRBJ1-4
ASSPPGRTQY	TRBV28	TRBJ2-3
ASSLRGLQETQY	TRBV5-1	TRBJ2-5
ASSQGRTLARETQY	TRBV3-1/TRBV3-2	TRBJ2-5
ASSQEANTEAF	TRBV14	TRBJ1-1
AIKGGLSTNYGYT	TRBV10-3	TRBJ1-2
ASSSQGWGYT	TRBV28	TRBJ1-2
ASGREWNTGELF	TRBV28	TRBJ2-2
ASSPVDTSNQPQH	TRBV7-8	TRBJ1-5
ASSLDPAPGNTIY	TRBV7-2	TRBJ1-3
SAQQGLGEKLF	TRBV29-1	TRBJ1-4
ASSASEDQPQH	TRBV11-1	TRBJ1-5
ASSEAYSGISNQPQH	TRBV6-1	TRBJ1-5
ASSVGGQNHLFPPLH	TRBV9	TRBJ1-6
ATSSGTITDTQY	TRBV11-2	TRBJ2-3
ASSLREGTGGLLRATQY	TRBV11-2	TRBJ2-5
ASSAGLFYNEQF	TRBV5-6	TRBJ2-1
ASSLDRGEKLF	TRBV11-2	TRBJ1-4
ASSPVPGPQETQY	TRBV9	TRBJ2-5
ASSPLGRGAYEQY	TRBV27	TRBJ2-7
ASSLVGPSEQF	TRBV7-7	TRBJ2-1
ASSGSSRGFSSYNEQF	TRBV27	TRBJ2-1
ASSIDRRIGNTIY	TRBV19	TRBJ1-3
ASSYSPTNTEAF	TRBV6-5	TRBJ1-1
ASQGLPRPTDTQY	TRBV30	TRBJ2-3
ATSTRALSNQPQH	TRBV15	TRBJ1-5
ASGRVETQY	TRBV27	TRBJ2-5
ASSYSFQGHSYEQY	TRBV6-5	TRBJ2-7
SVAAGLAGSNEQF	TRBV29-1	TRBJ2-1
ASTGTGSYNEQF	TRBV10-2	TRBJ2-1
ASSLVRGGQPQH	TRBV5-1	TRBJ1-5
AWRTSGGIFYNEQF	TRBV30	TRBJ2-1
ASSQEIAGGPYNEQF	TRBV14	TRBJ2-1
ASSPRQGASYEQY	TRBV18	TRBJ2-7
SGGIALAGPKQF	TRBV29-1	TRBJ2-1
ASSTDRGQVGASYEQY	TRBV28	TRBJ2-7
ASGEDRASLALH	TRBV5-1	TRBJ1-6
ASSLRVNQPQH	TRBV19	TRBJ1-5
ASSQRPGTGKANYGYT	TRBV3-1/TRBV3-2	TRBJ1-2
ASSFGSGGGRYEQY	TRBV27	TRBJ2-7
ASSPGTIIYEQY	TRBV27	TRBJ2-7
ASSMAGTYTEAF	TRBV7-9	TRBJ1-1
ASSLDQIYNEQF	TRBV5-1	TRBJ2-1
ASSGYLDPSYNEQF	TRBV6-1	TRBJ2-1
ASSPSGLDHEQY	TRBV18	TRBJ2-7
ASSPFFDSNTEAF	TRBV18	TRBJ1-1
ASGVTGAYGYT	TRBV19	TRBJ1-2
ASSPGQGGGYGYT	TRBV18	TRBJ1-2
ASSPGPLWEQY	TRBV7-8	TRBJ2-7